This is a list of T cell receptor beta chains from one sample in a study of T-cell memory formation after mild COVID-19. TCRdb re-derived calls from the 5' RACE reads in MiXCR, one entry per CDR3 protein. The sample shows some 130,000 distinct CDR3 sequences, about 16% of them seen only once. Source material: PBMCs or a T cell subset sorted from them (not recorded which). These receptors were collected from an adult woman who had mild COVID-19 (a few samples of this study predate the infection). Cell type and time point are not known. Each CDR3 is given with its conserved first and last residue. A D gene is named only where the DNA matches it firmly.

v_gene,len,d_gene,CDR3aa
TRBV30,13,-,CAWSGDSNQPQHF
TRBV12-5,15,-,CASGLVGGSSYEQYF
TRBV6-1,13,TRBD1,CALTRQGAYEQYF
TRBV5-6,13,-,CASSLGFGYEQYF
TRBV29-1,14,-,CSVAEEGVTGELFF
TRBV9,18,TRBD2,CASSVVASGGYNTGELFF
TRBV7-9,15,-,CASSLGVRQSYEQYF
TRBV5-1,15,-,CASSLAGGADYGYTF
TRBV11-2,14,-,CASSLKGRDTEAFF
TRBV3-1,13,-,CASSRQGNNEQFF
TRBV19,15,TRBD2,CASGLAGDSTDTQYF
TRBV5-1,16,-,CASSLEGQVTPYEQYF
TRBV19,15,-,CASSITGVNTGELFF
TRBV30,14,-,CACKGGDGPYEQYF
TRBV7-9,18,-,CASSLAGSGGVGNQPQHF
TRBV24-1,12,-,CATSLQGQTQYF
TRBV4-3,18,TRBD2,CASSQVSLSGRGADTQYF
TRBV5-6,14,-,CASSRDSNTGELFF
TRBV27,13,-,CASSFLEDNEQFF
TRBV9,16,-,CASSPRRGTRPDTQYF
TRBV10-3,10,-,CAIGEETQYF
TRBV7-6,14,-,CASSPIQKDYEQYF
TRBV3-1,15,TRBD2,CASSQVLAGRYEQFF
TRBV6-4,15,TRBD1,CASSPGQGDVETQYF
TRBV27,15,-,CASSPWTATQETQYF
TRBV4-3,16,TRBD1,CASSQGRGTENSPLHF
TRBV5-4,15,TRBD1,CASSEEQGVSYEQYF
TRBV2,13,-,CASPDIMNAEAFF
TRBV7-9,16,TRBD1,CASSLARWDSQETQYF
TRBV4-2,21,TRBD2,CASSQDPRGGSLRGATDTQYF
TRBV20-1,15,-,CSARDTGGAKNIQYF
TRBV9,16,TRBD2,CASSPRALAEGNEQFF
TRBV3-1,13,-,CASSQVTADTQYF
TRBV9,15,-,CASSVGPGSTYEQYF
TRBV4-1,15,-,CASSLAGFSNQPQHF
TRBV30,11,-,CAWSGSGEQFF
TRBV12-3/TRBV12-4,14,-,CASSSARVGTEAFF
TRBV4-2,17,-,CASSLEDREGDTGELFF
TRBV12-3/TRBV12-4,12,-,CASQGESYEQYF
TRBV27,15,-,CASRPRVVDSYGYTF
TRBV5-1,12,-,CASSLQNTEAFF
TRBV5-1,15,TRBD2,CASSTGLAAAHEQYF
TRBV4-2,17,TRBD2,CASSPTTGLGGTDTQYF
TRBV7-6,14,-,CASSFWTDGTEQYF
TRBV7-2,15,-,CASSPRDVGLNEQFF
TRBV29-1,16,-,CSVEGVATPSTDTQYF
TRBV27,14,TRBD2,CASRSGSWTGELFF
TRBV11-1,15,TRBD1,CASSPATGNYNEQFF
TRBV7-7,15,-,CASSLAVGTDNEQFF
TRBV18,15,-,CASSPRGGVNTEAFF
TRBV23-1,12,-,CASSLFRPEQYF
TRBV7-9,16,TRBD2,CASSLEAAGAGETQYF
TRBV25-1,16,-,CASSESRGPSSYEQYF
TRBV4-3,14,-,CASSQVEGVGELFF
TRBV6-5,16,TRBD2,CASSDLRLAGTETQYF
TRBV7-6,15,TRBD2,CASSSRAGVNDEQYF
TRBV20-1,17,-,CSAHRMGLQYLNTEAFF